A single sample gave rise to the 27 T cell receptor beta chains below, sequenced in a study of OX40 agonist ivuxolimab in advanced cancers. Using immunoSEQ multiplex PCR, the repertoire was profiled, and TCRdb retains in-frame clones only, with some absent. The sample consists of roughly 79,000 clones, around 90% of them appearing once. The specimen comprised CD4+ or CD8+ T cells sorted from blood, sampled in a trial of the OX40 agonist ivuxolimab. The receptors were gathered from an adult with an advanced solid tumor such as melanoma, head and neck, liver or kidney cancer.

The chain joins TRBV7-9 to TRBJ2-4; weak D call: TRBD1 (5 bases). CDR3 size: 15 residues. V was clipped by 5 bases and J by 0 bases, with 11 bases between them. Per germline, CDR1 SEHNR and CDR2 FQNEAQ (reference sequence). CDR3 sequence (DNA): TGTGCCAGCAGCCAGACAGTGCTAGCCAAAAACATTCAGTACTTC. Its translation: CASSQTVLAKNIQYF.

The chain employs TRBV7-9 and TRBJ2-5; TRBD2 aligns across 10 bases. The V gene's germline CDR1 is SEHNR and CDR2 FQNEAQ (reference sequence). Germline trimming cut 5 bases from V and 2 bases from J; bases unmatched to any gene: 11. This CDR3 has 17 residues. The CDR3 is CASSPLTSGELQETQYF. CDR3 nucleotides: TGTGCCAGCAGCCCCCTTACTAGCGGGGAACTACAAGAGACCCAGTACTTC.

This chain joins TRBV13 and TRBJ1-6; no clear D gene. This CDR3 is 14 amino acids long. The ends were cut back, 5 bases at V and 8 bases at J, with 13 bases in the middle. Germline CDR1 PRHDT, CDR2 FYEKMQ (reference sequence). CDR3 nucleotides: TGTGCCAGCAGCCAACGGGGATCGGATTCACCCCTCCACTTT. Protein sequence: CASSQRGSDSPLHF.

The V gene is TRBV27, the J gene TRBJ2-7, with D possibly TRBD1 on 5 matching bases. The CDR3 is made up of 14 amino acids. Trimming stripped 4 bases from V and 3 bases from J, with 13 bases between. Germline V CDR1 and CDR2: MNHEY, SMNVEV (reference sequence). CDR3 in DNA: TGTGCCAGCAGTTCGGACACGGTGGGCTACGAGCAGTACTTC. Translated: CASSSDTVGYEQYF.

The V call is TRBV7-3, the J call TRBJ2-2, with 9 positions matching TRBD2. CDR1 and CDR2 (germline): SGHTA, FQGTGA. The CDR3 spans 18 residues. Unmatched junction bases numbered 13, after V lost 5 bases and J lost 3 bases. The chain's CDR3 is CASSPRAVAGVHTGELFF. The CDR3, as DNA: TGTGCCAGCAGCCCCAGGGCCGTAGCGGGGGTGCACACCGGGGAGCTGTTTTTT.

The rearrangement links TRBV7-9 to TRBJ2-7; D call uncertain. V was trimmed by 5 bases and J by 4 bases, leaving 12 bases between them. The CDR3 sequence is 13 residues long. CDR1 and CDR2 from the germline V gene are SEHNR and FQNEAQ (reference sequence). CDR3 protein: CASSPQVRYEQYF. Written as DNA, the CDR3 is TGTGCCAGCAGCCCTCAGGTTCGATACGAGCAGTACTTC.

The chain couples TRBV11-2 to TRBJ2-7; 8 positions match TRBD2. The V and J ends lost 4 bases and 3 bases, in that order; junction bases with no gene match: 5. This CDR3 spans 14 amino acids. The germline V gene has CDR1 SGHAT and CDR2 FQNNGV. The CDR3 is CASSSGGAVYEQYF. Here the CDR3 DNA reads TGTGCCAGCAGCTCCGGGGGGGCGGTCTACGAGCAGTACTTC.

This chain uses TRBV27 with TRBJ2-2, with TRBD2 matching 14 bases. Germline-derived CDR1 and CDR2 are MNHEY and SMNVEV (reference sequence). The junction had 8 bases not matched to a gene; V was cut back by 3 bases and J by 5 bases. This CDR3 spans 18 amino acids. This chain's CDR3 is CASSLGLAGASRTGELFF. The DNA for the CDR3 is TGTGCCAGCAGTTTGGGACTAGCGGGGGCCTCTAGAACCGGGGAGCTGTTTTTT.

V and J are TRBV19 and TRBJ1-5; D gene uncertain. The V end lost 2 bases, the J end lost 3 bases, and 14 bases lay between the germline ends. The length of the CDR3 is 16 residues. Germline CDR1 and CDR2: LNHDA and SQIVND (reference sequence). CDR3: CASSIYRGIDNQPQHF. As DNA, the CDR3 is TGTGCCAGTAGTATATATCGGGGTATCGACAATCAGCCCCAGCATTTT.

This clone was recorded only once. In DNA, the CDR3 is TGTGCCAGCCTCCCCCAAGGACAGGTCTATGGCTACACCTTC. Amino acid sequence: CASLPQGQVYGYTF. The rearrangement uses TRBV7-9 and TRBJ1-2, with TRBD1 matching 7 bases. CDR3 length: 14 amino acids. Per the germline V gene, CDR1 is SEHNR and CDR2 is FQNEAQ (reference sequence). The ends lost 8 bases at V and 4 bases at J; junction bases unmatched: 10.

The rearrangement joins TRBV15 to TRBJ2-2; maybe TRBD1 (6 bases). Trimming removed 10 bases from V and 2 bases from J, with 14 bases in between. The CDR3 consists of 14 residues. From germline, CDR1 is LNHNV and CDR2 YYDKDF (reference sequence). CDR3: CANLWTANTGELFF. In nucleotides, the CDR3 is TGTGCCAACCTTTGGACAGCTAACACCGGGGAGCTGTTTTTT.

The genes are TRBV2 and TRBJ2-3, with 8 bases matching TRBD2. Germline CDR1 is SNHLY and CDR2 is FYNNEI. The V segment lost 8 bases and the J segment 4 bases; nucleotides outside the gene matches: 8. The CDR3 length is 14 residues. In DNA, the CDR3 is TGTGCCAGCTCCGGGGGGGCCGGGGCAGATACGCAGTATTTT. It yields the protein CASSGGAGADTQYF.

The J gene is TRBJ2-1, the V gene TRBV27; 9 bases are shared with TRBD2. Trimming at V came to 1 base and at J to 8 bases, leaving 9 bases not matched to a gene. Germline assignment: CDR1 MNHEY and CDR2 SMNVEV (reference sequence). The CDR3 covers 16 residues. DNA for the CDR3: TGTGCCAGCAGTTTATTGACCAGCGGGGGGCCGGATGAGCAGTTCTTC. Its translation: CASSLLTSGGPDEQFF.

The CDR3 loop reads CASSPQITDTQYF. DNA of the CDR3: TGTGCCAGCAGCCCCCAGATCACAGATACGCAGTATTTT. The V call is TRBV7-9, the J call TRBJ2-3; no clear D. Deletions cut 5 bases from V and 2 bases from J, with 8 bases between. Germline CDR1 reads SEHNR; CDR2 reads FQNEAQ (reference sequence). The CDR3 consists of 13 residues.

The genes are TRBV7-8 and TRBJ1-1; D is possibly TRBD1 (5 bases). Germline V gene lookup returns CDR1 SGHVS and CDR2 FQNEAQ. CDR3 length: 14 amino acids. Trimming took off 5 bases at V and 1 base at J, with 11 bases between the two ends. CDR3 sequence reads: CASSAGTWNTEAFF. The CDR3 nucleotides are TGTGCCAGCAGCGCCGGGACCTGGAACACTGAAGCTTTCTTT.

The chain carries TRBV29-1 and TRBJ2-2, with TRBD1 matching over 7 bases. With V trimmed by 3 bases and J by 5 bases, 3 bases remained unmatched. Germline CDR1 reads SQVTM; CDR2 reads ANQGSEA. The CDR3 extends over 13 amino acids. The CDR3 is CSVDGTATGELFF. DNA of the CDR3: TGCAGCGTTGACGGGACAGCGACCGGGGAGCTGTTTTTT.

J is TRBJ2-7 and V is TRBV7-9, with 9 bases lining up with TRBD1. Germline V gene sequence: CDR1 SEHNR, CDR2 FQNEAQ (reference sequence). The CDR3 consists of 15 residues. The ends lost 5 bases at V and 0 bases at J; junction bases unmatched: 5. The CDR3: CASSPQDRGSYEQYF. CDR3 sequence (DNA): TGTGCCAGCAGCCCCCAGGACAGGGGCTCCTACGAGCAGTACTTC.

V and J are TRBV7-9 and TRBJ2-7; tentative D call: TRBD1 (5 bases). Germline V CDR1 and CDR2: SEHNR, FQNEAQ (reference sequence). This CDR3 contains 15 residues. Trimming stripped 4 bases from V and 5 bases from J, with 18 bases between. The CDR3 DNA is TGTGCCAGCAGCTGGACCTCGAAGGGGCCCCACGAGCAGTACTTC. This gives the protein CASSWTSKGPHEQYF.

The chain employs TRBV6-1 and TRBJ1-1; 7 bases fit TRBD1. Germline lookup yields CDR1 MNHNS and CDR2 SASEGT. The length of the CDR3 is 16 residues. Trimming took 3 bases from V and 0 from J; bases not matched to a gene: 7. The CDR3 is CASSEKDRSMNTEAFF. CDR3 nucleotides: TGTGCCAGCAGTGAGAAGGACAGGAGTATGAACACTGAAGCTTTCTTT.

The rearrangement links TRBV9 to TRBJ2-5; tentative D call: TRBD1 (5 bases). The CDR3 extends over 14 amino acids. Trimming shortened V by 2 bases and J by 4 bases, and 12 bases separated the two germline ends. The germline gives CDR1 SGDLS, CDR2 YYNGEE. The CDR3 bases are TGTGCCAGCAGCGTGTATGCAGGGTCAGAGACCCAGTACTTC. Amino acids: CASSVYAGSETQYF.

With respect to this clone: One end of the junction does not line up with germline, which may come from a read error. The chain recombines TRBV7-9 with TRBJ2-1; possibly TRBD1 or TRBD2 for D (7 bases each). The germline CDR1 and CDR2 sequences are SEHNR and FQNEAQ (reference sequence). The CDR3 loop spans 15 amino acids. The CDR3: CTSGEGQFSYNEQFF. The CDR3 nucleotides read TGCACAAGTGGGGAGGGACAGTTCTCCTACAATGAGCAGTTCTTC.

This clone was detected only once. This sequence joins TRBV27 and TRBJ2-2; D not resolved. CDR1 and CDR2 from the germline V gene are MNHEY and SMNVEV (reference sequence). CDR3 length equals 12 residues. Trimming pared 4 bases from V and 6 bases from J, leaving 6 bases between. CDR3 residues: CASSSSSGELFF. CDR3 sequence (DNA): TGTGCCAGCAGTTCTTCCTCCGGGGAGCTGTTTTTT.

The rearrangement links TRBV7-9 to TRBJ1-1; a weak D match, TRBD1 (5 bases). V lost 7 bases, J lost 4 bases, and 13 bases lay in between. Germline CDR1 and CDR2: SEHNR and FQNEAQ (reference sequence). The CDR3 sequence is 13 residues long. This CDR3 is CASNVGAPTEAFF. CDR3 DNA sequence: TGTGCCAGCAACGTAGGGGCCCCCACTGAAGCTTTCTTT.

The chain carries TRBV6-1 and TRBJ2-5; 12 bases map to TRBD2. V dropped 5 bases and J dropped 2; count of bases not matched to a gene: 3. The V gene's germline CDR1 is MNHNS and CDR2 SASEGT. This CDR3 is 15 amino acids long. The CDR3 region is CASSRLAGAQETQYF. CDR3 nucleotides: TGTGCCAGCAGTCGACTAGCGGGGGCTCAAGAGACCCAGTACTTC.

In its sample, this clone was seen once. The chain is built from TRBV7-9 and TRBJ1-2; TRBD1 agrees at 8 bases. J lost 4 bases, V lost 5 bases, and 12 bases had no gene match. CDR3 length: 16 residues. The germline V gene has CDR1 SEHNR and CDR2 FQNEAQ (reference sequence). Here the CDR3 DNA reads TGTGCCAGCAGCCCCCCCCTGGACAGGGCAACCTATGGCTACACCTTC. Translating gives CASSPPLDRATYGYTF.

CDR3 residues: CASSDSTGSTGELFF. The CDR3 region has the DNA TGTGCCAGCAGTGACTCCACAGGGTCCACCGGGGAGCTGTTTTTT. This sequence joins TRBV6-4 and TRBJ2-2, with TRBD1 as a possible D gene (6 bases). Trimming shortened V by 0 bases and J by 4 bases, and 9 bases separated the two germline ends. This CDR3 has 15 amino acids. Germline V lookup: CDR1 MRHNA, CDR2 SNTAGT.

The chain carries TRBV13 and TRBJ2-3; D not resolved. The germline V gene has CDR1 PRHDT and CDR2 FYEKMQ (reference sequence). V was shortened by 3 bases and J by 2 bases, with 9 bases between the two germline ends. CDR3 size: 14 residues. The CDR3 is CASSLTGYTDTQYF. The CDR3 bases are TGTGCCAGCAGCTTGACGGGCTACACAGATACGCAGTATTTT.